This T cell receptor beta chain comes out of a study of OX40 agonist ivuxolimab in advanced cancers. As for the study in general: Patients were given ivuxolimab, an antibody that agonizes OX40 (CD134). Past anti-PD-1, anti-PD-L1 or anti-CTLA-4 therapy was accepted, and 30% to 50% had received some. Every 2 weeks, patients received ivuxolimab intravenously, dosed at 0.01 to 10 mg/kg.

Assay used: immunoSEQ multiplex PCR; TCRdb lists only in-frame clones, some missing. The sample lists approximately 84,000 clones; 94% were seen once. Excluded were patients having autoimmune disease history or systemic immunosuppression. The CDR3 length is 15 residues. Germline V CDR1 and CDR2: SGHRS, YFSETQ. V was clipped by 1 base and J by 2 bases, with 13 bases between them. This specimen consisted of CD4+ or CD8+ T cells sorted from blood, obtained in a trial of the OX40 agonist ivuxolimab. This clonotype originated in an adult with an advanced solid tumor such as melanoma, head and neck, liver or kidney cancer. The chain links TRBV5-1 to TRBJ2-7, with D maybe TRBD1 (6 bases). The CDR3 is CASSLKPGEPYEQYF. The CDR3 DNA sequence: TGCGCCAGCAGCTTGAAGCCAGGGGAGCCCTACGAGCAGTACTTC.